These 24 T cell receptor beta chains came from one sample sequenced in a study of shared clonotypes between healthy human individuals. Only in-frame clones appear in the TCRdb table, and some are missing; sequencing was by immunoSEQ multiplex PCR. The sample shows about 110,000 clones, around 68% of them seen only once. Sequenced material: memory CD8+ T cells sorted from blood. Subset given: CD45RO+ cells pooled with CCR7-negative TemRA cells. These TCRs come from a woman younger than 45 in good health.

This clone was seen once. A junction boundary mismatches the germline segment, possibly from a read error. This chain links TRBV5-4 with TRBJ1-2, with 8 bases matching TRBD1. Germline assignment: CDR1 SGHNT and CDR2 YYREEE (reference sequence). This CDR3 is built from 13 residues. CDR3 sequence: CASSQGQGYGYTF. In DNA, the CDR3 is TGCGCCAGCAGCCAAGGACAGGGATATGGCTACACCTTC.

This clone was found a few times. This chain links TRBV6-4 with TRBJ2-2, with D possibly being TRBD2 (6 bases). V was clipped by 7 bases and J by 3 bases, with 9 bases between them. Per the germline V gene, CDR1 is MRHNA and CDR2 is SNTAGT. The CDR3 has 13 amino acids. The CDR3 protein is CASKREDTGELFF. In nucleotides, the CDR3 is TGTGCCAGCAAGAGGGAGGACACCGGGGAGCTGTTTTTT.

The chain uses TRBV6-1 and TRBJ2-1; D ambiguous. Germline CDR1 and CDR2: MNHNS and SASEGT. V shed 2 bases and J shed 3 bases, with 11 bases lying between them. This CDR3 comprises 15 residues. The CDR3 sequence is CASSETQEIYNEQFF. The CDR3 nucleotides are TGTGCCAGCAGTGAAACCCAGGAGATCTACAATGAGCAGTTCTTC.

In this sample, this clone turned up once. The chain links TRBV28 to TRBJ2-5; D might be TRBD1 (5 bases). Near its end, the DNA agrees better with TRBJ2-7, so the J call may be wrong. The germline gives CDR1 MDHEN, CDR2 SYDVKM. CDR3 size: 13 residues. CDR3 in DNA: TGTGCCAGCAGTTTGGTGGGGCTCGGCGAGCAGTACTTC. Translated, it gives CASSLVGLGEQYF.

The chain recombines TRBV14 with TRBJ2-5, with D tentatively TRBD1 or TRBD2 (5 bases each). TRBJ2-7 explains the end of the DNA better; the J call may be wrong. The CDR3 contains 15 residues. CDR1 SGHDN and CDR2 FVKESK come from the germline V gene. The CDR3 loop reads CASSQDEGFSYEQYF. The CDR3 coding sequence is TGTGCCAGCAGCCAAGACGAGGGGTTCTCCTACGAGCAGTACTTC.

The rearrangement uses TRBV5-6 and TRBJ1-1; D is undetermined. The CDR3 is 13 residues long. Trimming removed 1 base from V and 0 bases from J, with 4 bases in between. The V gene's germline CDR1 is SGHDT and CDR2 YYEEEE. The CDR3 DNA sequence: TGTGCCAGCAGCTTGTTAATGAACACTGAAGCTTTCTTT. As protein: CASSLLMNTEAFF.

The V gene is TRBV5-1, the J gene TRBJ2-3, with TRBD2 matching over 12 bases. With 6 bases clipped from V and 4 bases from J, the junction kept 15 bases outside the gene matches. Germline-derived CDR1 and CDR2 are SGHRS and YFSETQ. This CDR3 contains 18 residues. CDR3 DNA sequence: TGCGCCAGCACCCGCCTAGCGGGAGGGCCAGTGGGCGCAGATACGCAGTATTTT. This gives the protein CASTRLAGGPVGADTQYF.

The genes are TRBV6-4 and TRBJ2-3; 7 bases line up with TRBD1. Trimming took 2 bases from V and 2 from J; bases not matched to a gene: 4. This CDR3 has 15 residues. Germline V CDR1 and CDR2: MRHNA, SNTAGT. In DNA form, the CDR3 reads TGTGCCAGCAGTGACGGTGGACAGGACACAGATACGCAGTATTTT. Amino acid sequence: CASSDGGQDTDTQYF.

The gene calls are TRBV2 and TRBJ2-1; D not resolved. This CDR3 is built from 12 residues. V dropped 5 bases and J dropped 3 bases, with 5 bases sitting between them. From germline, CDR1 is SNHLY and CDR2 FYNNEI. The CDR3, as DNA: TGTGCCAGCAGTCCAGACTACAATGAGCAGTTCTTC. As protein: CASSPDYNEQFF.

The chain links TRBV18 to TRBJ2-1; D possibly uses TRBD1 or TRBD2 (5 bases each). Trimming shortened V by 3 bases and J by 1 base, and 13 bases separated the two germline ends. CDR1 is KGHSH and CDR2 is LQKENI in the germline V gene. The CDR3 has 16 amino acids. The CDR3 loop reads CASSPTPGQSYNEQFF. CDR3 sequence (DNA): TGTGCCAGCTCACCCACCCCGGGGCAGTCCTACAATGAGCAGTTCTTC. The whole variable domain, remainder taken from reference TRBV18 and TRBJ2-1, is NAGVMQNPRHLVRRRGQEARLRCSPMKGHSHVYWYRQLPEEGLKFMVYLQKENIIDESGMPKERFSAEFPKEGPSILRIQQVVRGDSAAYFCASSPTPGQSYNEQFFGPGTRLTVL.

The chain uses TRBV27 and TRBJ2-7; 12 nucleotides agree with TRBD2. The CDR3 extends over 16 amino acids. Germline lookup yields CDR1 MNHEY and CDR2 SMNVEV (reference sequence). With V trimmed by 6 bases and J by 2 bases, 8 bases remained unmatched. The CDR3 DNA is TGTGCCAGCAGCTCGGTGCTAGCGGGAGGGCCCTACGAGCAGTACTTC. Translation: CASSSVLAGGPYEQYF.

This clone was seen many times. The chain is built from TRBV6-1 and TRBJ2-2, with TRBD2 identical over 7 bases. This CDR3 region has 14 residues. Germline CDR1 is MNHNS and CDR2 is SASEGT. With V trimmed by 3 bases and J by 6 bases, 4 bases remained unmatched. The CDR3 region has the DNA TGTGCCAGCAGTGATCTGGCGGGAGCCGGGGAGCTGTTTTTT. It translates to CASSDLAGAGELFF.

V usage is TRBV2 and J usage is TRBJ2-7; D not resolved. This CDR3 has 14 residues. The germline V gene has CDR1 SNHLY and CDR2 FYNNEI. Trimming stripped 4 bases from V and 2 bases from J, with 12 bases between. CDR3 bases: TGTGCCAGCAGTGCCGCGGTAGCAGCCTACGAGCAGTACTTC. This encodes CASSAAVAAYEQYF.

This clone showed up just a few times. Additional DNA sequences in this sample encode the identical CDR3. V gene TRBV6-1 combines with J gene TRBJ1-4; possibly TRBD1 for D (5 bases). The CDR3 runs to 15 residues. V lost 6 bases to trimming and J lost 0 bases, with 11 bases between them. Germline assignment: CDR1 MNHNS and CDR2 SASEGT. The CDR3 DNA follows: TGTGCCAGCAGCCCGGGACCAGCAACTAATGAAAAACTGTTTTTT. Its protein is CASSPGPATNEKLFF.

This rearrangement joins TRBV5-4 to TRBJ1-2; no reliable D call. Germline V gives CDR1 SGHNT, CDR2 YYREEE (reference sequence). Trimming removed 1 base from V and 2 bases from J, with 12 bases in between. The CDR3 totals 15 residues. CDR3 bases: TGTGCCAGCAGCTTGCTTTCTGACCTGAACTATGGCTACACCTTC. Translating gives CASSLLSDLNYGYTF.

This clone appeared once. The chain uses TRBV19 and TRBJ2-7; the D gene is possibly TRBD2 (6 bases). Germline V lookup: CDR1 LNHDA, CDR2 SQIVND (reference sequence). V was trimmed by 6 bases and J by 5 bases, leaving 17 bases between them. This CDR3 is 14 amino acids long. CDR3 nucleotide sequence: TGTGCCAGTAGCCCGGCTAGCGCTCCTCACGAGCAGTACTTC. Protein sequence: CASSPASAPHEQYF.

The genes are TRBV4-2 and TRBJ1-6; 7 bases line up with TRBD1. CDR1 is LGHNA and CDR2 is YNFKEQ in the germline V gene. The CDR3 has 18 amino acids. Unmatched junction bases numbered 11, after V lost 6 bases and J lost 0 bases. The CDR3 DNA is TGTGCCAGCAGTCTCAAGGGGGCGAGGTTCTCCTATAATTCACCCCTCCACTTT. Translated, it gives CASSLKGARFSYNSPLHF.

The chain uses TRBV2 and TRBJ2-3; 8 positions match TRBD2. Germline V gene data show CDR1 as SNHLY and CDR2 as FYNNEI. The CDR3 length is 15 residues. J gave up 0 bases and V 6 bases, and 5 bases lay outside the gene matches. For the CDR3, the DNA is TGTGCCAGCAGCCGACTAGCGTATAGCACAGATACGCAGTATTTT. Translation gives CASSRLAYSTDTQYF.

V gene TRBV5-4 combines with J gene TRBJ2-5, with 7 nucleotides matching TRBD1. Germline CDR1 is SGHNT and CDR2 is YYREEE (reference sequence). V shed 2 bases, J shed 5 bases, and the junction held 9 bases outside the gene matches. The CDR3 is 15 amino acids. The CDR3 region is CASSLDRDVPETQYF. As DNA, the CDR3 is TGTGCCAGCAGCTTAGACAGGGACGTTCCGGAGACCCAGTACTTC.

For the CDR3, the DNA is TGCGCCAGCAGCTTGGAGGGGAGGCAGGATACAGATACGCAGTATTTT. As protein: CASSLEGRQDTDTQYF. The gene calls are TRBV5-1 and TRBJ2-3; possible D gene TRBD2, 6 bases. V shed 0 bases and J shed 3 bases, with 14 bases lying between them. From germline, CDR1 is SGHRS and CDR2 YFSETQ. The CDR3 runs 16 residues.

This clone was seen a single time. V usage is TRBV5-1 and J usage is TRBJ2-5, with 12 bases fitting TRBD2. The ends lost 4 bases at V and 8 bases at J; junction bases unmatched: 12. The CDR3 has 16 amino acids. CDR1 and CDR2 from the germline V gene are SGHRS and YFSETQ. In DNA, the CDR3 is TGCGCCAGCAGCGGGCTAGCGGGAGGGGACAGAGACACCCAGTACTTC. Translating gives CASSGLAGGDRDTQYF. The complete variable domain, with remaining parts taken from reference TRBV5-1 and TRBJ2-5, reads KAGVTQTPRYLIKTRGQQVTLSCSPISGHRSVSWYQQTPGQGLQFLFEYFSETQRNKGNFPGRFSGRQFSNSRSEMNVSTLELGDSALYLCASSGLAGGDRDTQYFGPGTRLLVL.

This clone was detected a few times. This chain connects TRBV6-6 to TRBJ1-1, with 8 bases matching TRBD1. V was pared by 5 bases and J by 4 bases, with 6 bases of the junction left unmatched. Germline lookup yields CDR1 MNHNY and CDR2 SVGAGI (reference sequence). The CDR3 extends over 14 amino acids. Here the CDR3 reads CASSPNRGATEAFF. The CDR3 DNA reads as TGTGCCAGCAGTCCAAACAGGGGGGCCACTGAAGCTTTCTTT.

This clone was counted only a few times. The same CDR3 is also encoded by other DNA sequences in this sample. This rearrangement joins TRBV7-8 to TRBJ2-7; possibly TRBD1 or TRBD2 for D (5 bases each). From germline, CDR1 is SGHVS and CDR2 FQNEAQ. This CDR3 has 13 residues. V dropped 5 bases and J dropped 2 bases, with 10 bases sitting between them. The CDR3 sequence: CASSLGAPYEQYF. The CDR3 nucleotides are TGTGCCAGCAGCCTCGGGGCCCCCTACGAGCAGTACTTC.

This clone was seen only once. The chain has TRBV15 and TRBJ1-5, with TRBD1 matching over 7 bases. Germline trimming cut 0 bases from V and 4 bases from J; bases unmatched to any gene: 12. There are 18 residues in the CDR3. The germline V gene encodes CDR1 LNHNV and CDR2 YYDKDF (reference sequence). CDR3 DNA sequence: TGTGCCACCAGCAGAGATTTAGGGGGCCGCTGGGGGAATCAGCCCCAGCATTTT. Its protein is CATSRDLGGRWGNQPQHF.